This TCR beta chain comes out of a study of CD8 T cells in ankylosing spondylitis. The study, taken as a whole, reports: Earlier reports found some motif variants in synovial fluid and blood in reactive arthritis. Characteristic, it appeared, of ankylosing spondylitis blood was a TCR beta motif of several highly homologous variants. Matched synovial fluid from ankylosing spondylitis patients was reported to be enriched for disease-linked clones.

In making TCR beta libraries, quantitative 5'-RACE with molecular barcodes was used. Each CDR3 protein gets one entry after TCRdb re-called the 5' RACE reads with MiXCR. The sample carries about 250,000 distinct CDR3 sequences, 30% to 40% recorded once. This clonotype has only a few counts. Its antigen is undetermined. The CDR3 runs 15 residues. The germline gives CDR1 DFQATT, CDR2 SNEGSKA (reference sequence). Deletions cut 0 bases from V and 5 bases from J, with 16 bases between. The chain uses TRBV20-1 and TRBJ1-2; D remains unclear. The sequenced material came from blood, either unsorted or a sorted T cell fraction (not recorded which). This receptor was obtained from a male donor with ankylosing spondylitis or in good health (not recorded which). The CDR3 protein is CSARDVARKVYGYTF. The CDR3 DNA reads TGCAGTGCTAGAGATGTAGCCCGGAAGGTGTATGGCTACACCTTC.